A selection of T cell receptor beta chains follows, all from one sample in a study of shared clonotypes between healthy human individuals. Measured with immunoSEQ multiplex PCR; TCRdb has only the in-frame clones, and not every one. This sample carries about 640,000 clones, approximately 75% of them seen once, and the ten largest clones take roughly 1.8%. Sequencing was carried out using memory CD4+ T cells sorted from blood. The receptor set was obtained from a woman aged 25-40 years in good health. Both conserved end residues are part of each CDR3. The D gene is left open where the match is weak. Clone size is not always given. Where it is, it says once, few, many or a class for expanded clones.

d_gene,j_gene,v_gene,abundance,CDR3aa,CDR3nt
.,TRBJ2-5,TRBV6-5,once,CASSYPGGAEETQYF,TGTGCCAGCAGTTACCCCGGGGGCGCGGAAGAGACCCAGTACTTC
.,TRBJ1-3,TRBV4-2,many,CASSQGLGEGNTIYF,TGTGCCAGCAGCCAAGGACTTGGGGAAGGAAACACCATATATTTT
.,TRBJ1-1,TRBV28,once,CASSLYTTGRGNTEAFF,TGTGCCAGCAGTTTATACACGACGGGACGGGGGAACACTGAAGCTTTCTTT
.,TRBJ1-2,TRBV5-5,.,CASSPYSDLGGYTF,TGTGCCAGCAGCCCCTACAGCGATCTTGGTGGCTACACCTTC
TRBD1,TRBJ1-5,TRBV9,.,CASSPDRAGQPQHF,TGTGCCAGCAGCCCAGACAGGGCTGGTCAGCCCCAGCATTTT
TRBD1,TRBJ1-1,TRBV5-1,.,CASSFNRGSNEAFF,TGCGCCAGCAGCTTTAACAGGGGGTCGAATGAAGCTTTCTTT
TRBD2,TRBJ2-3,TRBV5-4,.,CASSWPSGRTDTQYF,TGTGCCAGCAGCTGGCCTAGCGGGCGGACAGATACGCAGTATTTT
.,TRBJ1-4,TRBV28,few,CASSSPAGQTEKLFF,TGTGCCAGCAGTTCCCCAGCGGGGCAGACTGAAAAACTGTTTTTT
.,TRBJ1-4,TRBV2,few,CASIKERRGEKLFF,TGTGCCAGCATAAAGGAGAGGCGAGGTGAAAAACTGTTTTTT
TRBD1,TRBJ1-2,TRBV28,.,CASTGGLYGYTF,TGTGCCAGCACAGGGGGCCTATATGGCTACACCTTC
.,TRBJ2-3,TRBV30,.,CAWSVKRSGDTQYF,TGTGCCTGGAGTGTAAAGCGGTCCGGTGATACGCAGTATTTT
.,TRBJ2-1,TRBV11-3,.,CASSRGGTYNEQFF,TGTGCCAGCAGCCGCGGAGGAACGTACAATGAGCAGTTCTTC
.,TRBJ2-7,TRBV28,.,CASRPRRQRGEQYF,TGTGCCAGCAGACCCCGTCGCCAAAGGGGCGAGCAGTACTTC
.,TRBJ2-1,TRBV19,.,CASSSRSGVYNEQFF,TGTGCCAGTAGTAGCAGGAGTGGGGTCTACAATGAGCAGTTCTTC
TRBD2,TRBJ2-3,TRBV11-2,.,CASSPVAGHTDTQYF,TGTGCCAGCAGCCCGGTAGCGGGACACACAGATACGCAGTATTTT
.,TRBJ2-7,TRBV30,.,CAWRPRGLRSYEQYF,TGTGCCTGGAGGCCAAGAGGGCTCCGCTCCTACGAGCAGTACTTC
.,TRBJ1-6,TRBV30,.,CAWKGGTENSPLHF,TGTGCCTGGAAAGGGGGGACCGAGAATTCACCCCTCCACTTT
TRBD2,TRBJ2-2,TRBV4-2,.,CALLIGGSYPPGELFF,TGTGCCCTCTTGATTGGCGGGAGCTATCCTCCCGGGGAGCTGTTTTTT
.,TRBJ2-1,TRBV7-9,.,CASSLAVYNEQFF,TGTGCCAGCAGCTTAGCAGTCTACAATGAGCAGTTCTTC
.,TRBJ2-1,TRBV5-6,.,CASSSVSLANEQFF,TGTGCCAGCAGCTCTGTTTCACTTGCCAATGAGCAGTTCTTC
TRBD1,TRBJ2-1,TRBV19,many,CASSMGQGEGEQFF,TGTGCCAGTAGTATGGGACAGGGGGAAGGGGAGCAGTTCTTC
TRBD1,TRBJ2-7,TRBV5-1,.,CASSLVPGTGDDEQYF,TGCGCCAGCAGCTTGGTACCCGGGACAGGGGACGACGAGCAGTACTTC
TRBD2,TRBJ2-1,TRBV7-9,.,CASSFRTSGINEQFF,TGTGCCAGCAGCTTCAGGACTAGCGGGATTAATGAGCAGTTCTTC
.,TRBJ2-3,TRBV7-9,.,CATRSGDTQYF,TGTGCCACCCGAAGTGGGGATACGCAGTATTTT
.,TRBJ1-1,TRBV5-1,.,CASSISHGALMNTEAFF,TGCGCCAGCAGCATCTCGCATGGGGCACTTATGAACACTGAAGCTTTCTTT
TRBD1,TRBJ2-7,TRBV6-5,.,CASSYSAGGVEQYF,TGTGCCAGCAGTTACTCTGCAGGGGGCGTGGAGCAGTACTTC
.,TRBJ1-4,TRBV7-9,many,CASSSQGTNEKLFF,TGTGCCAGCAGTTCTCAGGGAACTAATGAAAAACTGTTTTTT
.,TRBJ1-1,TRBV18,few,CASSQGMNTEAFF,TGTGCCAGCTCCCAGGGGATGAACACTGAAGCTTTCTTT
.,TRBJ2-1,TRBV4-1,.,CASSPLAGSSYNEQFF,TGCGCCAGCAGCCCCCTGGCGGGAAGCTCCTACAATGAGCAGTTCTTC
TRBD2,TRBJ2-7,TRBV4-2,.,CASSQDRTLAGTPYEQYF,TGTGCCAGCAGCCAAGATCGCACACTAGCGGGGACCCCCTACGAGCAGTACTTC
.,TRBJ1-1,TRBV19,.,CASSTRGLKNTEAFF,TGTGCCAGTAGTACCAGGGGCCTTAAGAACACTGAAGCTTTCTTT
TRBD2,TRBJ2-2,TRBV6-5,once,CASSYRGGRTGELFF,TGTGCCAGCAGTTACAGGGGAGGGAGGACCGGGGAGCTGTTTTTT
TRBD1,TRBJ2-1,TRBV28,.,CASRLQGASYNEQFF,TGTGCCAGCAGACTACAGGGGGCATCCTACAATGAGCAGTTCTTC
.,TRBJ2-5,TRBV10-3,.,CAISESNREETQYF,TGTGCCATCAGTGAGTCGAACAGGGAAGAGACCCAGTACTTC
TRBD2,TRBJ2-7,TRBV23-1,.,CASNSFPSGSSYEQYF,TGCGCCAGCAATTCCTTTCCTAGCGGGTCCTCCTACGAGCAGTACTTC
TRBD2,TRBJ2-7,TRBV28,.,CASSPSTSGRVYEQYF,TGTGCCAGCAGTCCCTCAACTAGCGGGAGGGTCTACGAGCAGTACTTC
.,TRBJ1-3,TRBV7-9,.,CASSSALSGNTIYF,TGTGCCAGCAGCTCCGCCCTCTCTGGAAACACCATATATTTT
.,TRBJ1-2,TRBV7-9,few,CASSGTDGYGYTF,TGTGCCAGCAGCGGGACGGATGGGTATGGCTACACCTTC
TRBD1,TRBJ1-3,TRBV18,few,CASSPRDSYSGNTIYF,TGTGCCAGCTCACCCCGGGACAGCTACTCTGGAAACACCATATATTTT
TRBD1,TRBJ1-3,TRBV28,.,CASRRRTGIGNTIYF,TGTGCCAGCAGGCGCCGGACAGGGATTGGAAACACCATATATTTT
.,TRBJ2-5,TRBV5-1,few,CASSLANREAETQYF,TGCGCCAGCAGCCTCGCGAACAGGGAGGCAGAGACCCAGTACTTC